A selection of T cell receptor beta chains follows, all from one sample in a study of cytomegalovirus exposure and HLA in healthy donors. Repertoires were generated with immunoSEQ multiplex PCR, while TCRdb's copy carries only in-frame clones and drops some. The sample has around 94,000 clones; less than 85% are singletons. Sequenced: PBMCs. The receptors come from a man between 40 and 49 years old in good health and CMV-seronegative. Both conserved end residues are part of each CDR3. Each record gives: J gene, clone size, D gene, V gene, CDR3 DNA, CDR3 protein. The D gene is left open where the match is weak. Only some rows state a clone size, as once, few, many or a class for expanded clones.

>TRBJ1-4|.|.|TRBV7-9
TGTGCCAGCAGCTTAGGAAGTGGTACGGACAGCCATAATGAAAAACTGTTTTTT
CASSLGSGTDSHNEKLFF
>TRBJ2-4|few|TRBD1|TRBV11-2
TGTGCCAGCAGCCGTCGACAGGGGTCGAACATTCAGTACTTC
CASSRRQGSNIQYF
>TRBJ1-2|.|.|TRBV7-3
TGTGCCAGCAGCTTAACGGAGGGGCTTGGCTACACCTTC
CASSLTEGLGYTF
>TRBJ1-2|few|TRBD1|TRBV10-3
TGTGCCATCACCGACAGGGTAAGGAACTATGGCTACACCTTC
CAITDRVRNYGYTF
>TRBJ1-2|.|TRBD1|TRBV28
TGTGCCAGCAGTCCCCCCTCAGGGGGGCATGGCTACACCTTC
CASSPPSGGHGYTF
>TRBJ2-3|.|TRBD2|TRBV7-6
TGTGCCAGCAGCTTAGTCCGGACTAGCGGGGGGCCGTCGAGGGATACGCAGTATTTT
CASSLVRTSGGPSRDTQYF
>TRBJ1-6|once|.|TRBV27
TGTGCCAGCAGTCCGGGACATGTTGCCTCACCCCTCCACTTT
CASSPGHVASPLHF
>TRBJ1-2|once|.|TRBV15
TGTGCCACCAGCAGAGGGAAAGGGGCCGACTATGGCTACACCTTC
CATSRGKGADYGYTF
>TRBJ2-5|.|TRBD1|TRBV13
TGTGCCAGCAGCAGTAAGGGACAGGGTGGGGAGACCCAGTACTTC
CASSSKGQGGETQYF
>TRBJ2-7|.|TRBD1|TRBV7-9
TGTTCCAGCAGCAACCCGGGACAGCCCTACGAGCAGTACTTC
CSSSNPGQPYEQYF
>TRBJ2-1|.|TRBD1|TRBV5-4
TGTGCCATCTTGAGTAGGACAGGGGGGAATGAGCAGTTCTTC
CAILSRTGGNEQFF
>TRBJ2-7|.|TRBD1|TRBV18
TGTGCCAGCTCACCAAGGCGACAGGGTATCTCCTACGAGCAGTACTTC
CASSPRRQGISYEQYF
>TRBJ1-4|.|TRBD1|TRBV10-3
TGTGCCATTTCCCCGGGACAGGGTAATGAAAAACTGTTTTTT
CAISPGQGNEKLFF